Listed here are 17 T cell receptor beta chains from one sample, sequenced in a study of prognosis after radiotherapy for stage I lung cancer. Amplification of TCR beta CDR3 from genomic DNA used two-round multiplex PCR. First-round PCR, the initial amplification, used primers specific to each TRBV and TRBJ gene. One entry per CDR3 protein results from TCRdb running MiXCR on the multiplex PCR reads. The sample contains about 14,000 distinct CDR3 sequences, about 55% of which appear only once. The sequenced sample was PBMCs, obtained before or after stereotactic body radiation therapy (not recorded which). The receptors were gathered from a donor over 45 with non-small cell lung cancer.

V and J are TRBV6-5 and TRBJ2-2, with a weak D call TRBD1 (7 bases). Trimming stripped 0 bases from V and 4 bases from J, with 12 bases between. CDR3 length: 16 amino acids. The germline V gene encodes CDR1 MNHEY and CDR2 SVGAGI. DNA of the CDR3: TGTGCCAGCAGTTACTCTCCCCAGGGGGGCACCGGGGAGCTGTTTTTT. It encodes CASSYSPQGGTGELFF.

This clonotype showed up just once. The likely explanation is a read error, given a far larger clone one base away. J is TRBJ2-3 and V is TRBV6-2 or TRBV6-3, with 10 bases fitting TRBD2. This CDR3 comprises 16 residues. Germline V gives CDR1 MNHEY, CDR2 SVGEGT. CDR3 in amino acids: CASREASGSSTDKQYF. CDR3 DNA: TGTGCCAGCAGAGAAGCTAGCGGGAGCTCCACAGATAAGCAGTATTTT.

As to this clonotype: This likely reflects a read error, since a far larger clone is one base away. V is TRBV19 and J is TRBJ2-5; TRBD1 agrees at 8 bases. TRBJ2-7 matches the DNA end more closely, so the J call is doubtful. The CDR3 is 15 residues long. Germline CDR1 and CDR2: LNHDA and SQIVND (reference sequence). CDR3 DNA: TGTGCCAGTAGTTTCGCAGGGGGCGCGGGCTACGAGCAGTACTTC. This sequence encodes CASSFAGGAGYEQYF.

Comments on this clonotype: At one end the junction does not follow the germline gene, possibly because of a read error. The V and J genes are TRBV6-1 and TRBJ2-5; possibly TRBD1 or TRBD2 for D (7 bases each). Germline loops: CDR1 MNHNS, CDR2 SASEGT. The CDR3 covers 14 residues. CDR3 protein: CASSRRAGGDTHYF. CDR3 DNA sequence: TGTGCCAGCAGTAGGAGGGCAGGGGGGGATACCCATTACTTC.

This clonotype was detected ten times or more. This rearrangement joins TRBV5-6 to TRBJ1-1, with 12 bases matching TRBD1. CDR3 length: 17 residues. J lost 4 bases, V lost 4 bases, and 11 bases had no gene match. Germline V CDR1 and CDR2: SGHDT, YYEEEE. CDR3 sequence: CASSLRGTGGRGTEAFF. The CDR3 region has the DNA TGTGCCAGCAGCCTCAGAGGGACAGGGGGCCGGGGCACTGAAGCTTTCTTT. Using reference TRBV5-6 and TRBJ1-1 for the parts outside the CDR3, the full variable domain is DAGVTQSPTHLIKTRGQQVTLRCSPKSGHDTVSWYQQALGQGPQFIFQYYEEEERQRGNFPDRFSGHQFPNYSSELNVNALLLGDSALYLCASSLRGTGGRGTEAFFGQGTRLTVV.

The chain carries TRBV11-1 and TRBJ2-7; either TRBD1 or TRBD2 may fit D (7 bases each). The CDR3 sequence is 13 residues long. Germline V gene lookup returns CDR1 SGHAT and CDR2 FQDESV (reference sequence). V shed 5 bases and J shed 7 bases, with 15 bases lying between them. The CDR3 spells CASSPGGAREQYF. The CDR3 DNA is TGTGCCAGCAGCCCAGGGGGGGCGAGGGAGCAGTACTTC.

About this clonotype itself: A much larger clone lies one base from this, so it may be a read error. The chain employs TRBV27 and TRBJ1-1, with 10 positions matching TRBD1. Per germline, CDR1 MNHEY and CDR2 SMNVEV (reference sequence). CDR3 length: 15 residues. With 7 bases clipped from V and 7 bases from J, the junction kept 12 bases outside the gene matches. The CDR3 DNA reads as TGTGCCAGCATTTGGCCGGGACAGGGGATAAGTGAAGCTTTCTTT. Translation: CASIWPGQGISEAFF.

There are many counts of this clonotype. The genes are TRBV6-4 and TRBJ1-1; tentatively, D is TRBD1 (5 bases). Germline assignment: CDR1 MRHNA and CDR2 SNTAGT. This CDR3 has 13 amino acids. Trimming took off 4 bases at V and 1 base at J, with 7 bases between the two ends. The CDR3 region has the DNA TGTGCCAGCAGTGGGACAAGGAACACTGAAGCTTTCTTT. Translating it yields CASSGTRNTEAFF.

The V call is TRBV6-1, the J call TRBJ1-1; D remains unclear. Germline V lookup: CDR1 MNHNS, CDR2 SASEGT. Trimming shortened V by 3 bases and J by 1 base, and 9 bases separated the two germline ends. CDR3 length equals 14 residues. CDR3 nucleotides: TGTGCCAGCAGTGAGAGGCAACCGAACACTGAAGCTTTCTTT. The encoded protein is CASSERQPNTEAFF.

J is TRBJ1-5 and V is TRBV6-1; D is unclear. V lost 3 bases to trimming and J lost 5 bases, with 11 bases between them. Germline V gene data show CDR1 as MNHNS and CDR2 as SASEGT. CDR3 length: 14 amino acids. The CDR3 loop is CASSDVRFYQPQHF. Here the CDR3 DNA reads TGTGCCAGCAGTGATGTTAGGTTCTATCAGCCCCAGCATTTT.

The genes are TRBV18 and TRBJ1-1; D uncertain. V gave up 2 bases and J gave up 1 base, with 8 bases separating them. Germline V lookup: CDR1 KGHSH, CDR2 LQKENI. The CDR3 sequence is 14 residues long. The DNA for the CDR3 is TGTGCCAGCTCACCAAAGGGAACGAACACTGAAGCTTTCTTT. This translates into CASSPKGTNTEAFF.

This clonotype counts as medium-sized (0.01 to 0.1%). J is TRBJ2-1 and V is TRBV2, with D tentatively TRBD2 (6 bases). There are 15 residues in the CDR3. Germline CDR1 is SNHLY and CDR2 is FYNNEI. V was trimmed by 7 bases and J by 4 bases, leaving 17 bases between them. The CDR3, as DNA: TGTGCCAGCAAGGAGGGGCCTAGCAGTTACAATGAGCAGTTCTTC. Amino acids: CASKEGPSSYNEQFF.

The CDR3 sequence: CASSLGVNNEQFF. As DNA, the CDR3 is TGCGCCAGCAGCTTGGGAGTGAACAATGAGCAGTTCTTC. This chain uses TRBV5-1 with TRBJ2-1; D is unresolved. In germline, CDR1 is SGHRS, CDR2 YFSETQ. CDR3 length: 13 amino acids. The V and J ends lost 0 bases and 5 bases respectively, with 6 bases between them.

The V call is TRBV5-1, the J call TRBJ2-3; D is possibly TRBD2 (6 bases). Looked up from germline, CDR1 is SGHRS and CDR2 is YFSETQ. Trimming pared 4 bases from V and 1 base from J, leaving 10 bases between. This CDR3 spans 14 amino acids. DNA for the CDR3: TGCGCCAGCAGCCCGACGGGGGGCACAGATACGCAGTATTTT. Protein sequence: CASSPTGGTDTQYF.

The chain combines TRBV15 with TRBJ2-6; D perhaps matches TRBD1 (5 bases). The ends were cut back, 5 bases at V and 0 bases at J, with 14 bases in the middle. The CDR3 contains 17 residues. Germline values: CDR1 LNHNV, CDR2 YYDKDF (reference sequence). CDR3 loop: CATSLRQPNSGANVLTF. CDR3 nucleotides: TGTGCCACCAGCTTACGACAGCCCAACTCTGGGGCCAACGTCCTGACTTTC.

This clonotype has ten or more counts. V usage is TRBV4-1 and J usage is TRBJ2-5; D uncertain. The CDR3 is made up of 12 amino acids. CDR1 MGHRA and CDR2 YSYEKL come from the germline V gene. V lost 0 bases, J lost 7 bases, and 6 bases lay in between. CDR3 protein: CASSQEKGTQYF. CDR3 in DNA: TGCGCCAGCAGCCAAGAAAAAGGGACCCAGTACTTC.

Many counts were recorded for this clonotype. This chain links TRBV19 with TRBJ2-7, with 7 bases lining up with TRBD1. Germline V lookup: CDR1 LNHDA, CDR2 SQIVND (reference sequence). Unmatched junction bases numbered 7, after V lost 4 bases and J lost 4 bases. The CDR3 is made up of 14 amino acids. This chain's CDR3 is CASSKGTAIYEQYF. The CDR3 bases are TGTGCCAGTAGTAAGGGGACAGCGATTTACGAGCAGTACTTC.